The 4 T cell receptor beta chains below all came from one sample that was sequenced in a study of response to subunit inactivated influenza vaccine. TCRdb fed the RT-PCR reads into MiXCR, producing one record per CDR3 protein. The sample includes about 830,000 distinct CDR3 sequences, roughly 20% of them seen just once. Sequences were derived from PBMCs from blood, sampled 4 to 6 days after vaccination. Receptors were obtained from a man aged 50 to 59 who received an inactivated influenza vaccine.

There are a few counts of this clonotype. The V call is TRBV12-3 or TRBV12-4, the J call TRBJ2-3; possibly TRBD2 for D (5 bases). This CDR3 spans 16 amino acids. V was clipped by 3 bases and J by 0 bases, with 13 bases between them. Here the CDR3 reads CASSLWSSSSTDTQYF. CDR3 nucleotide sequence: TGTGCCAGCAGTTTGTGGTCTAGCTCGAGCACAGATACGCAGTATTTT.

The V gene is TRBV20-1, the J gene TRBJ1-1; D ambiguous. The V end lost 2 bases, the J end lost 1 base, and 11 bases lay between the germline ends. This CDR3 has 14 residues. Germline-derived CDR1 and CDR2 are DFQATT and SNEGSKA (reference sequence). CDR3 sequence reads: CSARPDARNTEAFF. For the CDR3, the DNA is TGCAGTGCTAGACCCGACGCCCGGAACACTGAAGCTTTCTTT.

This sequence joins TRBV7-2 and TRBJ1-2; possibly TRBD1 for D (5 bases). The length of the CDR3 is 15 residues. In germline, CDR1 is SGHTA, CDR2 FQGNSA. V lost 1 base to trimming and J lost 0 bases, with 9 bases between them. Here the CDR3 reads CASSLGGRPNYGYTF. The CDR3 coding sequence is TGTGCCAGCAGCTTAGGGGGGAGACCTAACTATGGCTACACCTTC.

The chain couples TRBV7-8 to TRBJ2-3, with 9 bases that match TRBD1. This CDR3 spans 15 amino acids. J gave up 5 bases and V 4 bases, and 7 bases lay outside the gene matches. Looked up from germline, CDR1 is SGHVS and CDR2 is FQNEAQ. The CDR3 here is CASSSQLGQGDTQYF. The CDR3 DNA is TGTGCCAGCAGCTCACAATTGGGACAGGGAGATACGCAGTATTTT.